The next 25 T cell receptor beta chains were all read from a single sample in a study of T cell repertoires in ileal Crohn's disease. The data were produced by immunoSEQ multiplex PCR, yet TCRdb's version contains in-frame clones alone and is incomplete. The table lists over 10,000 clones, around four fifths of them singletons. The time point: neoterminal ileum biopsy at postoperative endoscopy, about 6 months after surgery. Sequenced input: ileal tissue. The source is an adult with Crohn's disease.

The chain couples TRBV19 to TRBJ1-3; 7 bases agree with TRBD1. Germline trimming cut 5 bases from V and 4 bases from J; bases unmatched to any gene: 5. Germline V gene sequence: CDR1 LNHDA, CDR2 SQIVND (reference sequence). The CDR3 is made up of 14 amino acids. The CDR3 bases are TGTGCCAGTAGTTCGACAGGGAGAGGAAACACCATATATTTT. This sequence encodes CASSSTGRGNTIYF.

The chain is built from TRBV18 and TRBJ2-7; 9 bases are shared with TRBD1. V dropped 3 bases and J dropped 0; count of bases not matched to a gene: 12. Germline CDR1 KGHSH, CDR2 LQKENI. CDR3 length: 18 amino acids. Written as DNA, the CDR3 is TGTGCCAGCTCACCCCACCTCGCGGGGACAGGGAGCTCCTACGAGCAGTACTTC. It translates to CASSPHLAGTGSSYEQYF.

The chain links TRBV6-4 to TRBJ2-1, with D perhaps TRBD2 (6 bases). There are 15 residues in the CDR3. V shed 2 bases and J shed 4 bases, with 12 bases lying between them. Germline V gives CDR1 MRHNA, CDR2 SNTAGT. Written as DNA, the CDR3 is TGTGCCAGCAGTGACGCCCCAGCGGGTTACAATGAGCAGTTCTTC. Translation gives CASSDAPAGYNEQFF.

J is TRBJ2-7 and V is TRBV2; 9 nucleotides align to TRBD1. This CDR3 has 14 residues. Trimming cost V 4 bases and J 3 bases; bases outside gene matches: 4. CDR1 and CDR2 (germline): SNHLY, FYNNEI. The CDR3, as DNA: TGTGCCAGCAGTGGCGACAGGGGGTTCTACGAGCAGTACTTC. It specifies CASSGDRGFYEQYF.

The rearrangement uses TRBV7-2 and TRBJ2-7; D is possibly TRBD2 (5 bases). V gave up 1 base and J gave up 3 bases, with 16 bases separating them. This CDR3 has 16 amino acids. Germline V CDR1 and CDR2: SGHTA, FQGNSA. CDR3: CASSLGSGILGYEQYF. The CDR3 DNA follows: TGTGCCAGCAGCTTAGGGAGCGGAATCCTCGGCTACGAGCAGTACTTC.

The V gene is TRBV9, the J gene TRBJ2-1; D might be TRBD2 (6 bases). Germline loops: CDR1 SGDLS, CDR2 YYNGEE. Between the trimmed V and J ends, which lost 3 bases and 1 base, there was a span of 14 bases. The CDR3 consists of 16 residues. CDR3 DNA sequence: TGTGCCAGCAGCGCCAAGGGACTTTCTTCCTACAATGAGCAGTTCTTC. Translation: CASSAKGLSSYNEQFF.

The rearrangement joins TRBV13 to TRBJ2-2, with 7 bases lining up with TRBD1. CDR3 size: 18 residues. V was clipped by 0 bases and J by 5 bases; unmatched bases: 12. CDR1 PRHDT and CDR2 FYEKMQ come from the germline V gene (reference sequence). In nucleotides, the CDR3 is TGTGCCAGCAGCTTAGGCTCGACAGGGTTCCGAAAAACCGGGGAGCTGTTTTTT. It translates to CASSLGSTGFRKTGELFF.

V usage is TRBV25-1 and J usage is TRBJ2-2, with 10 bases fitting TRBD1. The J segment lost 4 bases and the V segment lost 3 bases, leaving 5 bases of the junction unmatched. Per germline, CDR1 MGHDK and CDR2 SYGVNS. This CDR3 spans 16 amino acids. CDR3 in amino acids: CASSDHWTGGTGELFF. CDR3 nucleotides: TGTGCCAGCAGTGACCACTGGACAGGGGGCACCGGGGAGCTGTTTTTT.

This clone was seen just once. The chain combines TRBV6-1 with TRBJ1-1; D is unclear. The length of the CDR3 is 14 residues. Germline V gene data show CDR1 as MNHNS and CDR2 as SASEGT. Trimming stripped 8 bases from V and 1 base from J, with 14 bases between. The CDR3: CASEEVAKNTEAFF. CDR3 coding DNA: TGTGCCAGCGAAGAGGTGGCGAAGAACACTGAAGCTTTCTTT.

The chain links TRBV4-1 to TRBJ1-1, with TRBD1 as a possible D gene (6 bases). V dropped 3 bases and J dropped 7 bases, with 9 bases sitting between them. CDR1 and CDR2 from the germline V gene are MGHRA and YSYEKL. CDR3 length: 12 amino acids. CDR3 amino acids: CASSQGADEAFF. The CDR3 coding sequence is TGCGCCAGCAGCCAGGGGGCGGATGAAGCTTTCTTT.

V and J are TRBV7-8 and TRBJ2-7; TRBD1 agrees at 10 bases. The CDR3 loop spans 15 amino acids. Germline V lookup: CDR1 SGHVS, CDR2 FQNEAQ. Unmatched junction bases numbered 6, after V lost 1 base and J lost 6 bases. The CDR3 sequence: CASSLVDRGLGEQYF. The CDR3 region has the DNA TGTGCCAGCAGCTTAGTAGACAGGGGGCTTGGCGAGCAGTACTTC.

This clone was detected only a few times. The V call is TRBV2, the J call TRBJ1-1; possibly TRBD1 for D (5 bases). Trimming cost V 3 bases and J 3 bases, with 8 bases left between them. Germline CDR1 SNHLY, CDR2 FYNNEI. The CDR3 consists of 13 residues. The CDR3 DNA reads as TGTGCCAGCAGTGATGGGGGGGACACTGAAGCTTTCTTT. Protein product: CASSDGGDTEAFF.

The chain joins TRBV7-9 to TRBJ1-2; D is possibly TRBD1 (6 bases). This CDR3 has 14 residues. The V end lost 4 bases, the J end lost 7 bases, and 16 bases lay between the germline ends. The germline CDR1 and CDR2 sequences are SEHNR and FQNEAQ (reference sequence). CDR3 in amino acids: CASSSGQLSGGYTF. CDR3 DNA: TGTGCCAGCAGCTCAGGACAGCTAAGTGGTGGCTACACCTTC.

This chain uses TRBV10-3 with TRBJ1-2; tentative D call: TRBD1 (5 bases). V was clipped by 4 bases and J by 3 bases, with 15 bases between them. CDR1 and CDR2 from the germline V gene are ENHRY and SYGVKD. This CDR3 has 15 amino acids. The CDR3 sequence is CAISASGTGDYGYTF. For the CDR3, the DNA is TGTGCCATCAGTGCGTCGGGGACTGGGGACTATGGCTACACCTTC.

The chain links TRBV5-4 to TRBJ1-3; D remains ambiguous. CDR3 length: 15 residues. The germline V gene has CDR1 SGHNT and CDR2 YYREEE (reference sequence). Trimming shortened V by 2 bases and J by 1 base, and 10 bases separated the two germline ends. CDR3 DNA sequence: TGTGCCAGCAGCTTTGGTCTGCAGTCTGGAAACACCATATATTTT. This translates into CASSFGLQSGNTIYF.

CDR3 DNA sequence: TGTGCCAGTACCGGACAGGCCAAGGGTGGCTACACCTTC. This codes for CASTGQAKGGYTF. The V call is TRBV19, the J call TRBJ1-2; 7 bases are shared with TRBD1. The germline CDR1 and CDR2 sequences are LNHDA and SQIVND (reference sequence). The CDR3 consists of 13 residues. The J segment lost 7 bases and the V segment lost 7 bases, leaving 9 bases of the junction unmatched.

V and J are TRBV5-1 and TRBJ2-3; 11 bases line up with TRBD2. Germline V gene lookup returns CDR1 SGHRS and CDR2 YFSETQ. This CDR3 has 16 amino acids. After removal of 0 bases from V and 8 bases from J, the junction contained 8 bases not matched to a gene. CDR3 nucleotides: TGCGCCAGCAGCTTGGCACTAGCGGGAGTGCTGGGTACGCAGTATTTT. It is translated as CASSLALAGVLGTQYF.

As DNA, the CDR3 is TGTGCCATCAGTGCCGGGAATCCCTATGGCTACACCTTC. The encoded protein is CAISAGNPYGYTF. The chain uses TRBV10-3 and TRBJ1-2; D not certain. Germline V CDR1 and CDR2: ENHRY, SYGVKD. V lost 4 bases and J 4 bases, leaving 10 bases between the germline ends. This CDR3 comprises 13 residues.

The V gene is TRBV19, the J gene TRBJ2-1, with 11 positions matching TRBD2. The germline V gene encodes CDR1 LNHDA and CDR2 SQIVND (reference sequence). V dropped 8 bases and J dropped 5; count of bases not matched to a gene: 14. The CDR3 is 17 residues long. Written as DNA, the CDR3 is TGTGCCAGTCGCGCCCGTTTAGCGGGAGGGCCTAACAATGAGCAGTTCTTC. Its protein product is CASRARLAGGPNNEQFF. Filled out from reference TRBV19 and TRBJ2-1, the complete variable domain reads DGGITQSPKYLFRKEGQNVTLSCEQNLNHDAMYWYRQDPGQGLRLIYYSQIVNDFQKGDIAEGYSVSREKKESFPLTVTSAQKNPTAFYLCASRARLAGGPNNEQFFGPGTRLTVL.

The chain couples TRBV19 to TRBJ1-1, with D unclear. This CDR3 is built from 15 residues. Trimming stripped 10 bases from V and 3 bases from J, with 21 bases between. CDR1 LNHDA and CDR2 SQIVND come from the germline V gene (reference sequence). CDR3 coding DNA: TGTGCCACCCGTCACGGGGAAGGGCGGGACACTGAAGCTTTCTTT. This translates into CATRHGEGRDTEAFF.

This chain connects TRBV6-6 to TRBJ1-5; a possible D gene is TRBD1 (6 bases). The CDR3 extends over 15 amino acids. V was cut by 5 bases and J by 3 bases, with 14 bases left in between. The germline gives CDR1 MNHNY, CDR2 SVGAGI (reference sequence). The CDR3 DNA reads TGTGCCAGCAGTCCCGGGGGGGCTAACAATCAGCCCCAGCATTTT. This encodes CASSPGGANNQPQHF.

This chain links TRBV6-1 with TRBJ1-2, with D uncertain. The CDR3 extends over 14 amino acids. V gave up 0 bases and J gave up 0 bases, with 5 bases separating them. Germline-derived CDR1 and CDR2 are MNHNS and SASEGT. CDR3 amino acids: CASSEAGANYGYTF. The DNA of the CDR3 is TGTGCCAGCAGTGAAGCCGGGGCTAACTATGGCTACACCTTC.

The table lists this clone with a count of one. The chain is built from TRBV6-4 and TRBJ2-7; no reliable D call. Germline lookup yields CDR1 MRHNA and CDR2 SNTAGT. The CDR3 has 12 amino acids. Trimming took 4 bases from V and 2 from J, leaving 6 bases between them. The CDR3 reads CASSVRAYEQYF. For the CDR3, the DNA is TGTGCCAGCAGTGTCCGAGCCTACGAGCAGTACTTC.

The chain couples TRBV6-6 to TRBJ2-5; no clear D. Germline values: CDR1 MNHNY, CDR2 SVGAGI (reference sequence). Trimming shortened V by 3 bases and J by 0 bases, and 11 bases separated the two germline ends. CDR3 length: 15 amino acids. In nucleotides, the CDR3 is TGTGCCAGCAGTTATGGGCCTGGATACCAAGAGACCCAGTACTTC. Protein sequence: CASSYGPGYQETQYF.

The chain joins TRBV6-1 to TRBJ2-2; 8 bases align to TRBD2. This CDR3 has 15 residues. Germline CDR1 and CDR2: MNHNS and SASEGT. Trimming removed 8 bases from V and 6 bases from J; junction bases left unmatched: 11. CDR3 amino acids: CASLFRGGTSGELFF. The CDR3 coding sequence is TGTGCCAGCCTCTTCCGGGGGGGGACGTCCGGGGAGCTGTTTTTT.